This T cell receptor (beta chain) is from a study of cytomegalovirus exposure and HLA in healthy donors. Findings and caveats of the study: Reportedly, HLA-A and HLA-B alleles of most subjects were accurately predicted from TCR beta. Analysis performed later found over 15,000 TCR beta sequences associated with HLA alleles at 0.05 false discovery rate. A few V segments could not be told apart, such as TRBV6-2 and TRBV6-3, and were left out. Later analysis suggested most CMV-associated TCR beta chains were HLA-restricted.

Vbeta (60) and Jbeta (13) primers were used in the PCR. The protocol was immunoSEQ multiplex PCR, while the TCRdb copy is restricted to in-frame clones and leaves out a portion. The sample carries approximately 120,000 clones, around 76% recorded once. The CDR3 consists of 16 residues. The V segment lost 1 base and the J segment 6 bases; nucleotides outside the gene matches: 9. The germline gives CDR1 SEHNR, CDR2 FQNEAQ (reference sequence). As regards this clone: The antigen is undetermined.

The receptor was derived from a woman aged 40 to 49 in good health and CMV-seropositive. This sequence joins TRBV7-9 and TRBJ2-1; 7 bases line up with TRBD1. The sequencing input was PBMCs. In DNA, the CDR3 is TGTGCCAGCAGCTTAGGCCTTTACAGGGGAAGCAATGAGCAGTTCTTC. Protein product: CASSLGLYRGSNEQFF.